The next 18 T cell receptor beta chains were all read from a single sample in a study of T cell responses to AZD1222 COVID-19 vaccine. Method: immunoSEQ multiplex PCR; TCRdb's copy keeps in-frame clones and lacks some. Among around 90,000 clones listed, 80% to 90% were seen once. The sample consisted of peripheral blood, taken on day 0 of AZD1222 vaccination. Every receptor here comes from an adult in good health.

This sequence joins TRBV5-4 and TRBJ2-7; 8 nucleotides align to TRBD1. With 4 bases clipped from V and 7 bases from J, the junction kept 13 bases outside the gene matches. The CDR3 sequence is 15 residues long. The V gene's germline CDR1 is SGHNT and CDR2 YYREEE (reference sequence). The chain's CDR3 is CASSPYRTGLGEQYF. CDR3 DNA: TGTGCCAGCAGCCCCTACAGGACAGGGTTAGGTGAGCAGTACTTC.

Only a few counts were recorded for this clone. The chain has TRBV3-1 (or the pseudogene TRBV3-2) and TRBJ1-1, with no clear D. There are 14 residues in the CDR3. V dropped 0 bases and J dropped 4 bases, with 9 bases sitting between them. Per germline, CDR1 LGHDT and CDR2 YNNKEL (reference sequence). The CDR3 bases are TGTGCCAGCAGCCAAGATTCAGTGTCCACTGAAGCTTTCTTT. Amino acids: CASSQDSVSTEAFF.

This CDR3 is CASSRPVQGTGELFF. The DNA for the CDR3 is TGTGCCAGCAGTCGTCCCGTACAGGGCACCGGGGAGCTGTTTTTT. The rearrangement links TRBV7-9 to TRBJ2-2, with D possibly being TRBD1 (6 bases). Germline V CDR1 and CDR2: SEHNR, FQNEAQ (reference sequence). V gave up 6 bases and J gave up 4 bases, with 15 bases separating them. There are 15 residues in the CDR3.

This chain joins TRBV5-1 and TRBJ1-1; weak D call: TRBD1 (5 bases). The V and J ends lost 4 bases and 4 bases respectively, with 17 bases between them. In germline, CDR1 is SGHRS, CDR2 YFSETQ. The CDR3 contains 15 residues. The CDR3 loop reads CASSPTGKGTTEAFF. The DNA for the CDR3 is TGCGCCAGCAGCCCTACAGGTAAAGGGACCACTGAAGCTTTCTTT.

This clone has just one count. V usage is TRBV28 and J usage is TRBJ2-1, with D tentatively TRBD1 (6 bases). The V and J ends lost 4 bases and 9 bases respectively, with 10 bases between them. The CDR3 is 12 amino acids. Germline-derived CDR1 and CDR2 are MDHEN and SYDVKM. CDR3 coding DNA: TGTGCCAGCAGTTCTGGACAGTTTGAGCAGTTCTTC. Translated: CASSSGQFEQFF.

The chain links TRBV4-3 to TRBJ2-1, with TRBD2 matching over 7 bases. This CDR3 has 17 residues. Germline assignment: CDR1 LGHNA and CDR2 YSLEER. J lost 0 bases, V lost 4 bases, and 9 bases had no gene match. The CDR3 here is CASSPYTSVSSYNEQFF. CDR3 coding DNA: TGCGCCAGCAGCCCCTACACTAGCGTAAGCTCCTACAATGAGCAGTTCTTC.

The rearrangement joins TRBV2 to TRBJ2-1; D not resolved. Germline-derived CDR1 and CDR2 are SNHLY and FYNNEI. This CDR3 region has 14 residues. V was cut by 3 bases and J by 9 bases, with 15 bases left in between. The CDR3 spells CASSDVGRLVEQFF. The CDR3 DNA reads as TGTGCCAGCAGTGATGTGGGAAGGTTGGTTGAGCAGTTCTTC.

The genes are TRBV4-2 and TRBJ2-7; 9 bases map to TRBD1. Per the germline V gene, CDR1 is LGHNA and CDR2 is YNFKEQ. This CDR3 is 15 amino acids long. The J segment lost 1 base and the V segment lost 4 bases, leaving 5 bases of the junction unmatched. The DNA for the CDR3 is TGTGCCAGCAGCCGAACCGGGACAGGGTCCTACGAGCAGTACTTC. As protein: CASSRTGTGSYEQYF.

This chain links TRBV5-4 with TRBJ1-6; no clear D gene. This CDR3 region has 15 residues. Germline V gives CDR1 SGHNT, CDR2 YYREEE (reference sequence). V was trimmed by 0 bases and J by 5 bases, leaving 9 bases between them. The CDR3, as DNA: TGTGCCAGCAGCTTGGGGCAGACTAATAATTCACCCCTCCACTTT. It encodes CASSLGQTNNSPLHF.

The CDR3 sequence is CASSLGTSGQETQYF. The CDR3 bases are TGTGCCAGCTCACTCGGGACTAGCGGCCAAGAGACCCAGTACTTC. V usage is TRBV18 and J usage is TRBJ2-5; the match to TRBD2 covers 11 bases. After removal of 4 bases from V and 1 base from J, the junction contained 2 bases not matched to a gene. Looked up from germline, CDR1 is KGHSH and CDR2 is LQKENI. This CDR3 region has 15 residues.

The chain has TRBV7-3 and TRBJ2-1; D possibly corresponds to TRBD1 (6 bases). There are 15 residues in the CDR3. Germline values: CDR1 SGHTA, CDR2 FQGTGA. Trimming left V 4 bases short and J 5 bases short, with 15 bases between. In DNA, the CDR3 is TGTGCCAGCAGCTCTTTCGGGACACCCAACAATGAGCAGTTCTTC. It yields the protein CASSSFGTPNNEQFF.

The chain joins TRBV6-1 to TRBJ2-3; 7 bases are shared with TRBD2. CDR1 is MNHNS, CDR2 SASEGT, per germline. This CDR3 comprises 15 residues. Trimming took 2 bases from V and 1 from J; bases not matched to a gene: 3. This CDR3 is CASSERSGGTDTQYF. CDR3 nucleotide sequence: TGTGCCAGCAGTGAACGGAGCGGGGGCACAGATACGCAGTATTTT.

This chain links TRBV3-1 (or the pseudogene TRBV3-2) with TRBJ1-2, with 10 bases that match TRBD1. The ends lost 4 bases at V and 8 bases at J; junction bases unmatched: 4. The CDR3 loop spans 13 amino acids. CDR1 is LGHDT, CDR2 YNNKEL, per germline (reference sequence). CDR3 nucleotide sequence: TGTGCCAGCAGCCTGGGACAGGGGAAGGGCTACACCTTC. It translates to CASSLGQGKGYTF.

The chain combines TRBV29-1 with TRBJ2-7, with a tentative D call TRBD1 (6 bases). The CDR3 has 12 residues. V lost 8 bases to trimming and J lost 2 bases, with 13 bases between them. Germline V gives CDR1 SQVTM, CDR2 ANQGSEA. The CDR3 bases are TGCAGCTCCCGGGACACAGCCTACGAGCAGTACTTC. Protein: CSSRDTAYEQYF.

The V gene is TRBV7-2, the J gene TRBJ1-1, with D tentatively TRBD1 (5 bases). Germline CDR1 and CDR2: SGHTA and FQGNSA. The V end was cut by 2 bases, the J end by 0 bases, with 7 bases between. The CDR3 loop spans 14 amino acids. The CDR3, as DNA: TGTGCCAGCAGCTTACCAGGGATGAACACTGAAGCTTTCTTT. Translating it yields CASSLPGMNTEAFF. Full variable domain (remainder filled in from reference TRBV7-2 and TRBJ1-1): GAGVSQSPSNKVTEKGKDVELRCDPISGHTALYWYRQSLGQGLEFLIYFQGNSAPDKSGLPSDRFSAERTGGSVSTLTIQRTQQEDSAVYLCASSLPGMNTEAFFGQGTRLTVV.

CDR3 nucleotide sequence: TGTGCCAGCAGCTTGCTCCGGGGGCAGGGCGCCTACGAGCAGTACTTC. Protein sequence: CASSLLRGQGAYEQYF. V and J are TRBV5-8 and TRBJ2-7; D tentatively reads TRBD1 or TRBD2 (6 bases each). Germline CDR1 and CDR2: SGHTS and YDEGEE. There are 16 residues in the CDR3. V was trimmed by 1 base and J by 2 bases, leaving 16 bases between them.

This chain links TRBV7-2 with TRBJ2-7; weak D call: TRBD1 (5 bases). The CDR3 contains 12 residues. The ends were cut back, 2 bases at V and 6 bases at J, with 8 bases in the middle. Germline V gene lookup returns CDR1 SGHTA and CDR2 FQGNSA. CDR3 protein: CASSLLGPEQYF. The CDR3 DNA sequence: TGTGCCAGCAGCTTACTGGGGCCCGAGCAGTACTTC.

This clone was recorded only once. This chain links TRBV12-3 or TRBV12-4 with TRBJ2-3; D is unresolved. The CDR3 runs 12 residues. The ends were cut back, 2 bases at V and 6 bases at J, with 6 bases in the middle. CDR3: CASSLWGDTQYF. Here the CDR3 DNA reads TGTGCCAGCAGTTTATGGGGTGATACGCAGTATTTT.